This T cell receptor (beta chain) was identified during a study of early T cells in non-severe SARS-CoV-2 infection. Study background: Sequencing input comprised bulk RNA from unsorted whole blood; chain pairing was not available. Study-level findings and limits: Matching with VDJdb favored anti-spike CD8 responses (missing private and CD4 specificities).

Molecules of cDNA were individually given unique molecular identifiers that were attached to them. Each CDR3 protein is one row after TCRdb ran MiXCR on the 5' RACE reads. The sample includes roughly 66,000 distinct CDR3 sequences, approximately 9% of them seen just once. For this clonotype: Its antigen remains unknown.

CDR3 length: 15 residues. CDR1 and CDR2 (germline): MNHEY, SVGEGT. V gave up 7 bases and J gave up 7 bases; unmatched junction bases: 13. The sequencing input was whole blood. The rearrangement joins TRBV6-2 or TRBV6-3 to TRBJ2-7, with 10 bases that match TRBD2. The TCR originated in an adult who was a healthcare worker with PCR-confirmed SARS-CoV-2 infection or an uninfected control (not recorded which). The CDR3 loop reads CASIPYGLAVDEQYF. CDR3 DNA: TGTGCCAGCATTCCCTACGGACTAGCGGTTGATGAGCAGTACTTC.